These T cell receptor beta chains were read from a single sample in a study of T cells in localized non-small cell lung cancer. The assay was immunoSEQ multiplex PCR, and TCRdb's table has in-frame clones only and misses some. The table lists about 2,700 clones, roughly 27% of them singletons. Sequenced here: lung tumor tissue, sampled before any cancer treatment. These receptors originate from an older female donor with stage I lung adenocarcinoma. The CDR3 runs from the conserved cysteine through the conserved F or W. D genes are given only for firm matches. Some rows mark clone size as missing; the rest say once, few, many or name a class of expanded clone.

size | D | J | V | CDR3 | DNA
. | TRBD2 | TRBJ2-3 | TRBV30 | CAWRRLAGDPRSTDTQYF | TGTGCCTGGAGAAGACTAGCGGGAGACCCAAGGAGCACAGATACGCAGTATTTT
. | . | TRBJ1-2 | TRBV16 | CASSQSFPDGMYGYTF | TGTGCCAGCAGCCAATCTTTTCCGGACGGGATGTATGGCTACACCTTC
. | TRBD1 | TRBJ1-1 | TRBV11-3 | CASSRKQGAVTEAFF | TGTGCCAGCAGCCGTAAACAGGGGGCGGTCACTGAAGCTTTCTTT
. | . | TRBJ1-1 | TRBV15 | CATSRNPGRTSMNTEAFF | TGTGCCACCAGCAGAAATCCGGGACGGACTTCCATGAACACTGAAGCTTTCTTT
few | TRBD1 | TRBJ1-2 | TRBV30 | CAWSPGGASYTF | TGTGCCTGGAGTCCAGGGGGCGCCTCCTACACCTTC
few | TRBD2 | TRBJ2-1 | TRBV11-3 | CASSPNAGRAYEQFF | TGTGCCAGCAGTCCTAACGCCGGGAGGGCCTATGAGCAGTTCTTC
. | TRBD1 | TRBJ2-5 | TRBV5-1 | CASLRDSLQETQYF | TGCGCCAGCCTCCGGGACAGCCTCCAAGAGACCCAGTACTTC
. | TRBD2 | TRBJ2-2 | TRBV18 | CASSQTSVGTGELFF | TGTGCCAGCTCACAGACTAGCGTGGGGACCGGGGAGCTGTTTTTT
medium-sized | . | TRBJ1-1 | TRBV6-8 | CASSDLGMGEAFF | TGTGCCAGCAGTGACCTGGGGATGGGGGAAGCTTTCTTT
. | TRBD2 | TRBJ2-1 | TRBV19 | CASSSGLAAYNEQFF | TGTGCCAGTAGTTCGGGACTAGCCGCCTACAATGAGCAGTTCTTC
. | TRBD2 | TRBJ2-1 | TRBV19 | CASKRAGDYNEQFF | TGTGCCAGTAAGAGGGCGGGAGATTACAATGAGCAGTTCTTC
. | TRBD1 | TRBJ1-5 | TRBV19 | CASSPGGAWSNQPQHF | TGTGCCAGTAGTCCAGGGGGCGCGTGGAGCAATCAGCCCCAGCATTTT
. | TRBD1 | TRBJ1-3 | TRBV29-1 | CSVRQGSSGNTIYF | TGCAGCGTCCGACAGGGTAGCTCTGGAAACACCATATATTTT
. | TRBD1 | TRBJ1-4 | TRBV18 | CASSSTPGQGGEKLFF | TGTGCCAGCTCATCAACGCCGGGACAGGGAGGTGAAAAACTGTTTTTT
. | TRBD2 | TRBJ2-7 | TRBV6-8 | CASSRASGPYEQYF | TGTGCCAGCAGCAGAGCTAGCGGCCCCTACGAGCAGTACTTC
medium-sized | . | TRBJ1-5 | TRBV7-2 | CASSFTDQSPQHF | TGTGCCAGCAGCTTTACGGACCAAAGCCCCCAGCATTTT
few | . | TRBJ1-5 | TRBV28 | CASTLLGSNQPQHF | TGTGCCAGCACCCTACTGGGGTCCAATCAGCCCCAGCATTTT
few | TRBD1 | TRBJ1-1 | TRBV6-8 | CAISGQGLNTEAFF | TGTGCCATCAGTGGACAGGGACTGAACACTGAAGCTTTCTTT
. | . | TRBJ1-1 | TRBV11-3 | CASSLVGLGGTEAFF | TGTGCCAGCAGCTTAGTCGGGCTCGGGGGCACTGAAGCTTTCTTT
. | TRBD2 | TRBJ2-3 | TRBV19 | CASRLAGAVDTQYF | TGTGCCAGTAGACTAGCGGGAGCCGTAGATACGCAGTATTTT
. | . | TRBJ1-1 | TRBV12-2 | CASRPDTPEREAFF | TGTGCAAGTCGCCCAGACACCCCAGAGCGGGAAGCTTTCTTT
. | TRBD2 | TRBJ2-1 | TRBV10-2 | CASKWTSDDEQFF | TGCGCCAGCAAATGGACTAGCGATGATGAGCAGTTCTTC
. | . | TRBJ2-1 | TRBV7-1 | CASSRRRDTRNEQFF | TGTGCCAGCAGCAGACGACGGGACACCCGCAATGAGCAGTTCTTC
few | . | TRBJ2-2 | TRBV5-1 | CASSSDRNTGELFF | TGCGCCAGCAGCTCAGACAGGAACACCGGGGAGCTGTTTTTT
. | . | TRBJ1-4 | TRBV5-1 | CASSLSEGANEKLFF | TGCGCCAGCAGCTTGTCCGAGGGAGCTAATGAAAAACTGTTTTTT
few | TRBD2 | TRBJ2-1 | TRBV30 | CAWSPGLAGAHEQFF | TGTGCCTGGAGCCCAGGGCTAGCGGGAGCGCATGAGCAGTTCTTC
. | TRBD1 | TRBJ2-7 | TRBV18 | CASSTGQGQEQYF | TGTGCCAGCTCCACGGGACAGGGGCAAGAGCAGTACTTC
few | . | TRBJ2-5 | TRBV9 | CASNALVQETQYF | TGTGCCAGCAACGCACTCGTACAAGAGACCCAGTACTTC